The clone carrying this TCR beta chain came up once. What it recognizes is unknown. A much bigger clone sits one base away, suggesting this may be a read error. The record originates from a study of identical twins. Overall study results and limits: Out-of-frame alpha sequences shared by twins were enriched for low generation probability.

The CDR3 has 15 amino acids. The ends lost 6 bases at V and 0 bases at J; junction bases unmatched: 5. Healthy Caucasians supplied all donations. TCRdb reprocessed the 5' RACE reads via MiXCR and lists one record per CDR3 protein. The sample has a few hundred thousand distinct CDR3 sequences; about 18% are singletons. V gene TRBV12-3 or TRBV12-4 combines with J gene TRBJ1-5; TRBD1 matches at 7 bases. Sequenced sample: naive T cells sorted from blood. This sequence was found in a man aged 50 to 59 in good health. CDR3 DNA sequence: TGTGCCAGCAGACCCGGGACAGATAGCAATCAGCCCCAGCATTTT. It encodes CASRPGTDSNQPQHF.